These T cell receptor beta chains were read from a single sample in a study of beta chain features in type 1 diabetes. Sequencing used immunoSEQ multiplex PCR; TCRdb keeps in-frame clones, though not all of them. In the table there are around 70,000 clones, about 50% of which are singletons. The sample taken for sequencing was central memory CD4+ T cells from blood. Receptors originate from a man under 40 with type 1 diabetes. CDR3s include the opening cysteine and the closing phenylalanine or tryptophan.

TRBV5-4,TRBJ2-1,CASSFTSGGHGQFF
TRBV7-9,TRBJ1-1,CASSRQGNTEAFF
TRBV10-3,TRBJ1-4,CATAQGLGGGEKLFF
TRBV18,TRBJ1-1,CASSPRGLDTEAFF
TRBV6-6,.,CASRDAGTAYEQYF
TRBV7-2,TRBJ2-5,CASSLGGRETQYF
TRBV5-1,TRBJ2-3,CASSPAGRSPTDTQYF
TRBV5-1,TRBJ1-6,CASSLTGSNNSPLHF
TRBV2,TRBJ2-2,CASSESPSRERGGMTGELFF
TRBV9,TRBJ2-2,CASSQGQGAGELFF
TRBV6-1,TRBJ1-2,CASSEGGTGPYGYTF
TRBV4-1,TRBJ2-5,CASSPQGGGEAQYF
TRBV18,TRBJ1-1,CASSRQTNTEAFF
TRBV15,TRBJ2-3,CATSRDEDRGRGNTQYF
TRBV7-8,TRBJ2-3,CASSGGTGGTDTQYF
TRBV5-1,TRBJ2-7,CASSSQYEQYF
TRBV7-9,TRBJ1-2,CASSLFGTGGRGYTF
TRBV11-2,TRBJ2-3,CASSLTTDTQYF
TRBV30,TRBJ2-7,CAWSAGRGHEQYF
TRBV30,TRBJ2-1,CAWSDGTVRGEQFF
TRBV19,TRBJ2-5,CASSIGAGVQETQYF
TRBV19,TRBJ1-5,CASSGAGGNQPQHF
TRBV5-1,TRBJ1-6,CASSFGVGGGNSPLHF
TRBV7-7,TRBJ2-1,CASSLGQGAYNEQFF
TRBV7-9,TRBJ2-7,CASSPEALAGAEYF
TRBV11-1,TRBJ2-2,CASGSLTGELFF
TRBV4-1,TRBJ1-4,CASSLRTGGTNEKLFF
TRBV21-1,TRBJ2-2,CASSNCGELFF
TRBV4-2,TRBJ2-1,CASSQETGGYNEQFF
TRBV4-2,TRBJ2-7,CASGKTGYEQYF
TRBV5-1,TRBJ2-1,CASSSLGGGAYNEQFF
TRBV18,TRBJ1-2,CASSPPTGQRGGYTF
TRBV6-5,TRBJ2-7,CASRKGDEQYF
TRBV19,TRBJ2-1,CTSSILDRDDNEQFF
TRBV28,TRBJ1-1,CASSLPDRHTEAFF